This TCR beta chain was sequenced during a study of regulatory T cells in long-lasting Graves disease. Study background: Graves' patients diagnosed newly had used antithyroid drugs under 3 months.

Researchers made TCR beta libraries by using iRepertoire HTBI primers and running Arm-PCR on CDR3 regions. TCRdb used MiXCR to reprocess the multiplex PCR reads, holding one entry per CDR3 protein. In the table there are around 400,000 distinct CDR3 sequences, less than 20% of which are singletons. Overall study findings and caveats: Persistent disease samples used TRBV28, TRBJ1-2 and TRBJ2-5 preferentially.

The CDR3 sequence is 15 residues long. The germline V and J ends were trimmed by 1 base and 3 bases, with 12 bases remaining between them. Germline V gives CDR1 LGHDT, CDR2 YNNKEL (reference sequence). The time point here: newly diagnosed GD, antithyroid drugs for less than 3 months. Generation of the TCR library employed RNA extracted from PBMCs. An endocrinology department located in Xi'an, China, was where the patients came from. The peripheral blood volume drawn was about 10 milliliters, and it was collected into EDTA tubes. This clonotype was observed at least ten times. Its antigen is unidentified.

The TCR comes from a female donor with Graves disease. This rearrangement joins TRBV3-1 to TRBJ1-1; a weak D match, TRBD1 (5 bases). The starting material was peripheral blood mononuclear cells (PBMCs), obtained at new diagnosis, from a patient treated with antithyroid drugs. The CDR3: CASSQADRSYTEAFF. The CDR3 DNA reads as TGTGCCAGCAGCCAAGCAGACAGATCTTACACTGAAGCTTTCTTT.